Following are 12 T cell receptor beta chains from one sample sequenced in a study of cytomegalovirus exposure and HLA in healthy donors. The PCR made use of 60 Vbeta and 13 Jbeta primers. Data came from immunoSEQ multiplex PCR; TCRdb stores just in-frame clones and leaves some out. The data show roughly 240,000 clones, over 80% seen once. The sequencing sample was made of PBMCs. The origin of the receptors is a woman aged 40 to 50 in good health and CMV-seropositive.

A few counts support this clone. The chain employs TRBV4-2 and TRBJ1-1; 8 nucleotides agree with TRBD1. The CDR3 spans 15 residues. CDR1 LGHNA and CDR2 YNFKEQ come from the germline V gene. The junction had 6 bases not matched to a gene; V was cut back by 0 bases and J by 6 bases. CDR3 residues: CASSQERTGPPEAFF. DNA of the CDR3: TGTGCCAGCAGCCAAGAGAGGACAGGGCCCCCTGAAGCTTTCTTT.

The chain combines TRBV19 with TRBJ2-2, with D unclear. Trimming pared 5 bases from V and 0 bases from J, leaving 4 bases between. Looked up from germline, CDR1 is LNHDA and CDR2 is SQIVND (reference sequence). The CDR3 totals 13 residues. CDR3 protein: CASSQSNTGELFF. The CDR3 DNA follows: TGTGCCAGTAGTCAGTCGAACACCGGGGAGCTGTTTTTT.

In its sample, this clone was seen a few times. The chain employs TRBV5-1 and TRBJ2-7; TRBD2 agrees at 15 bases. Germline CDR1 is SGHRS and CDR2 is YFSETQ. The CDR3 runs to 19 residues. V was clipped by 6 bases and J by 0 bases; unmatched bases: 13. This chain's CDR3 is CASNSLGLAGGPPSYEQYF. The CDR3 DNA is TGCGCCAGCAACAGCCTCGGACTAGCGGGAGGGCCACCCTCCTACGAGCAGTACTTC.

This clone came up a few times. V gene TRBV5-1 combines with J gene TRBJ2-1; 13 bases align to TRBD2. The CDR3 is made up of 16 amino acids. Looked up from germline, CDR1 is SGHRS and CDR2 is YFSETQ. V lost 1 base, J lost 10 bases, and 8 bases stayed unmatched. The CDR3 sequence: CASSLSMGLAGWEQFF. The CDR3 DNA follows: TGCGCCAGCAGCTTGAGTATGGGACTAGCGGGATGGGAGCAGTTCTTC.

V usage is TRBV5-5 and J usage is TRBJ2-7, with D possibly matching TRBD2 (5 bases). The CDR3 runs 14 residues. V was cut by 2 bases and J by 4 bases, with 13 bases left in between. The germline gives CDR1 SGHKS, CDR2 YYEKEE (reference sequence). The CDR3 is CASSLTGNPYEQYF. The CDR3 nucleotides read TGTGCCAGCAGCTTAACGGGAAACCCGTACGAGCAGTACTTC.

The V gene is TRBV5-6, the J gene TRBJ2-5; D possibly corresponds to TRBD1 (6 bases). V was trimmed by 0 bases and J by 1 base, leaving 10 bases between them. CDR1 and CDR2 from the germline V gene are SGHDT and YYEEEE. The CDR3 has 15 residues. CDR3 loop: CASSLVSGAQETQYF. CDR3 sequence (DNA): TGTGCCAGCAGCTTGGTATCAGGGGCCCAAGAGACCCAGTACTTC. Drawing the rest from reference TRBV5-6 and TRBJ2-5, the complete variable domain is DAGVTQSPTHLIKTRGQQVTLRCSPKSGHDTVSWYQQALGQGPQFIFQYYEEEERQRGNFPDRFSGHQFPNYSSELNVNALLLGDSALYLCASSLVSGAQETQYFGPGTRLLVL.

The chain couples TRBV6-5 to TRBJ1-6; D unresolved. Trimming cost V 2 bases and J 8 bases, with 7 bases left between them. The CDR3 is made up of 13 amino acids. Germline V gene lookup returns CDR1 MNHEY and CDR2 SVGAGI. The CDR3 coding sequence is TGTGCCAGCAGTTACAGGGAGCATTCACCCCTCCACTTT. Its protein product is CASSYREHSPLHF.

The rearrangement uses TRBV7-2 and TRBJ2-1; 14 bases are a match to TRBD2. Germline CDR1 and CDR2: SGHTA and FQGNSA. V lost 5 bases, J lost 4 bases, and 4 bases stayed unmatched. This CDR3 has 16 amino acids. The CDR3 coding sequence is TGTGCCAGCAGCCTCAGGACTAGCGGGGGGTACAATGAGCAGTTCTTC. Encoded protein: CASSLRTSGGYNEQFF.

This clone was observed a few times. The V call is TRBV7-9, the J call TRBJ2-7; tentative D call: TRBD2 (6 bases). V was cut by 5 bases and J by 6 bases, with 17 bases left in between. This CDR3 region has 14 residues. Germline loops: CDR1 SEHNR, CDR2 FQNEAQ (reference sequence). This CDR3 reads CASSQPGLPLEQYF. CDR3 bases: TGTGCCAGCAGCCAGCCGGGACTCCCGCTCGAGCAGTACTTC.

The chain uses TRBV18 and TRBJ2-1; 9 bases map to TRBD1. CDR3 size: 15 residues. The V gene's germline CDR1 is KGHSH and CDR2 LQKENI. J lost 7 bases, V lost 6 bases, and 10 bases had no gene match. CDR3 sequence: CASSPRQGDSNEQFF. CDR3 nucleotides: TGTGCCAGCTCCCCCCGACAGGGGGATTCGAATGAGCAGTTCTTC.

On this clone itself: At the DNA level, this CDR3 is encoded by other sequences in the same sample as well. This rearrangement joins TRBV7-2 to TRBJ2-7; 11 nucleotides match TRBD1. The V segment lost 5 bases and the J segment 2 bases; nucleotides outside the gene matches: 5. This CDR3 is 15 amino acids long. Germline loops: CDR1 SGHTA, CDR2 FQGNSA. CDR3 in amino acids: CASSPGTGGPYEQYF. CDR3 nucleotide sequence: TGTGCCAGCAGCCCTGGGACAGGGGGGCCCTACGAGCAGTACTTC. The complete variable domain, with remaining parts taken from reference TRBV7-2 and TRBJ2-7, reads GAGVSQSPSNKVTEKGKDVELRCDPISGHTALYWYRQSLGQGLEFLIYFQGNSAPDKSGLPSDRFSAERTGGSVSTLTIQRTQQEDSAVYLCASSPGTGGPYEQYFGPGTRLTVT.

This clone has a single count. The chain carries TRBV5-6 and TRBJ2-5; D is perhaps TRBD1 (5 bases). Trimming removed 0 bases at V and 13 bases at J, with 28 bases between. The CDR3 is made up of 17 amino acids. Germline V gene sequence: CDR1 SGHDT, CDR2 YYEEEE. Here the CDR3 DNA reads TGTGCCAGCAGCTTGGATGGTGCTGGGGCAGGTCGAGTACATAGGTACTTC. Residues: CASSLDGAGAGRVHRYF.